These 10 T cell receptor beta chains were sequenced from one sample in a study of spatial heterogeneity in lung cancer. General study results and limits: Expanded alpha and beta TCR counts within tumors tracked tumor mutation counts.

Antigens of these TCRs are unknown. TCRdb ran MiXCR on the 5' RACE reads and lists one entry per CDR3 protein. Of over 25,000 distinct CDR3 sequences listed, approximately 7% were seen once; the top ten hold approximately 25%. Time point indicated: sample taken at primary tumor resection. Specimen: lung tumor tissue, collected at surgery. The origin of the receptors is a male donor with early-stage non-small cell lung cancer.

This clonotype was recorded many times. V and J are TRBV2 and TRBJ2-6; possibly TRBD1 or TRBD2 for D (6 bases each). V lost 7 bases and J 6 bases, leaving 10 bases between the germline ends. The germline V gene encodes CDR1 SNHLY and CDR2 FYNNEI. The CDR3 extends over 13 amino acids. For the CDR3, the DNA is TGTGCCAGCAAGGGGGGAATGGCCAACGTCCTGACTTTC. Its protein is CASKGGMANVLTF.

This clonotype was seen repeatedly, ten times or more. The chain has TRBV10-3 and TRBJ2-1, with 14 bases aligning to TRBD2. Germline V gene sequence: CDR1 ENHRY, CDR2 SYGVKD. The V segment lost 6 bases and the J segment 6 bases; nucleotides outside the gene matches: 1. CDR3 length equals 14 residues. This chain's CDR3 is CAIRGTSGGNEQFF. Here the CDR3 DNA reads TGTGCCATCAGGGGGACTAGCGGGGGCAATGAGCAGTTCTTC.

This clonotype was recorded a few times. The chain is built from TRBV30 and TRBJ1-1; 9 nucleotides line up with TRBD1. The CDR3 spans 14 residues. V shed 3 bases, J shed 5 bases, and the junction held 7 bases outside the gene matches. From germline, CDR1 is GTSNPN and CDR2 SVGIG (reference sequence). CDR3 protein: CAWRYRGLRTEAFF. The CDR3 DNA reads as TGTGCCTGGAGATACAGGGGGCTGAGAACTGAAGCTTTCTTT.

This clonotype was detected many times. This chain links TRBV7-2 with TRBJ2-7; D is ambiguous. The CDR3 contains 13 residues. Germline V gives CDR1 SGHTA, CDR2 FQGNSA. The V gene lost 4 bases and the J gene lost 3 bases, with 10 bases spanning the gap. CDR3 protein: CASSSIARYEQYF. The CDR3 coding sequence is TGTGCCAGCAGCTCAATAGCCCGCTACGAGCAGTACTTC.

This clonotype has ten or more counts. This chain joins TRBV5-4 and TRBJ2-7; TRBD1 matches 7 bases. CDR1 is SGHNT and CDR2 is YYREEE in the germline V gene (reference sequence). This CDR3 comprises 14 residues. The trim removed 4 bases at V and 0 bases at J, leaving 4 bases unmatched. The CDR3 coding sequence is TGTGCCAGCAGCAGGGACAGAGCCTCCTACGAGCAGTACTTC. The encoded protein is CASSRDRASYEQYF.

A few counts support this clonotype. This chain uses TRBV18 with TRBJ2-3, with 7 bases matching TRBD1. With 5 bases clipped from V and 3 bases from J, the junction kept 14 bases outside the gene matches. Germline loops: CDR1 KGHSH, CDR2 LQKENI. The CDR3 runs 17 residues. This CDR3 reads CASSSSQGTIRTDTQYF. The CDR3 region has the DNA TGTGCCAGCTCAAGTTCACAGGGGACAATACGAACAGATACGCAGTATTTT.

This clonotype showed up many times. The DNA of the CDR3 is TGTGCCAGCAGTCGTGGGGACACCGGGGAGCTGTTTTTT. Its translation: CASSRGDTGELFF. This chain joins TRBV7-9 and TRBJ2-2; D remains ambiguous. Trimming stripped 6 bases from V and 3 bases from J, with 8 bases between. This CDR3 comprises 13 residues. Germline loops: CDR1 SEHNR, CDR2 FQNEAQ (reference sequence). Full variable domain (missing parts from reference TRBV7-9 and TRBJ2-2): DTGVSQNPRHKITKRGQNVTFRCDPISEHNRLYWYRQTLGQGPEFLTYFQNEAQLEKSRLLSDRFSAERPKGSFSTLEIQRTEQGDSAMYLCASSRGDTGELFFGEGSRLTVL.

This clonotype showed up many times. The chain has TRBV7-9 and TRBJ2-7; D is perhaps TRBD1 (7 bases). V shed 5 bases and J shed 6 bases, with 17 bases lying between them. The CDR3 is 14 amino acids. Germline values: CDR1 SEHNR, CDR2 FQNEAQ (reference sequence). DNA of the CDR3: TGTGCCAGCAGCCGCGACAGGGAGGTTAGCGAGCAGTACTTC. Encoded protein: CASSRDREVSEQYF.

This clonotype was observed many times. The rearrangement links TRBV7-2 to TRBJ2-2; possible D gene TRBD1, 5 bases. CDR1 is SGHTA, CDR2 FQGNSA, per germline. Trimming removed 4 bases at V and 7 bases at J, with 10 bases between. There are 13 residues in the CDR3. CDR3 sequence reads: CASSSFRDGELFF. CDR3 DNA sequence: TGTGCCAGCAGCTCCTTCAGGGACGGGGAGCTGTTTTTT.

This clonotype showed up many times. The genes are TRBV5-6 and TRBJ2-3; D is perhaps TRBD2 (5 bases). Trimming removed 4 bases from V and 0 bases from J, with 15 bases in between. Germline-derived CDR1 and CDR2 are SGHDT and YYEEEE. CDR3 length: 16 residues. CDR3 loop: CASSLKLDSSTDTQYF. In nucleotides, the CDR3 is TGTGCCAGCAGCCTAAAACTAGACTCTAGCACAGATACGCAGTATTTT. The entire variable domain, with the rest obtained from reference TRBV5-6 and TRBJ2-3, is as follows: DAGVTQSPTHLIKTRGQQVTLRCSPKSGHDTVSWYQQALGQGPQFIFQYYEEEERQRGNFPDRFSGHQFPNYSSELNVNALLLGDSALYLCASSLKLDSSTDTQYFGPGTRLTVL.